These 22 T cell receptor beta chains share one sample of origin, sequenced in a study of T-cell memory formation after mild COVID-19. TCRdb re-called the 5' RACE reads with MiXCR, one entry per CDR3 protein. The data hold more than 350,000 distinct CDR3 sequences, with roughly 15% observed a single time. Sequenced: PBMCs or a T cell subset sorted from them (not recorded which). The receptors were gathered from a man between 18 and 35 years old who had mild COVID-19 (a few samples of this study predate the infection). Cell type and time point are not known.

This clonotype came up a few times. The genes are TRBV5-1 and TRBJ1-6; 9 bases line up with TRBD1. Germline V lookup: CDR1 SGHRS, CDR2 YFSETQ. Trimming cost V 5 bases and J 14 bases; bases outside gene matches: 11. The CDR3 is 14 amino acids. For the CDR3, the DNA is TGCGCCAGCAGTTCGACAGGGGGGGAAGAAGCCCTCCACTTT. Protein product: CASSSTGGEEALHF.

The chain combines TRBV5-5 with TRBJ1-1, with D possibly TRBD1 on 6 matching bases. The V gene lost 3 bases and the J gene lost 8 bases, with 17 bases spanning the gap. Germline V gene sequence: CDR1 SGHKS, CDR2 YYEKEE (reference sequence). The CDR3 has 14 residues. The CDR3, as DNA: TGTGCCAGCAGCTACAGGGATATCGCCTCGGAAGCTTTCTTT. Protein product: CASSYRDIASEAFF.

Many counts were recorded for this clonotype. The J gene is TRBJ1-1, the V gene TRBV6-6; D remains unclear. The CDR3 runs 11 residues. Germline V gene data show CDR1 as MNHNY and CDR2 as SVGAGI (reference sequence). Trimming took off 6 bases at V and 4 bases at J, with 6 bases between the two ends. The chain's CDR3 is CASSPSTEAFF. The CDR3 coding sequence is TGTGCCAGCAGCCCCAGCACTGAAGCTTTCTTT.

The V call is TRBV7-9, the J call TRBJ2-7; 8 bases are shared with TRBD2. CDR1 is SEHNR and CDR2 is FQNEAQ in the germline V gene (reference sequence). CDR3 length: 14 residues. V lost 4 bases to trimming and J lost 0 bases; unmatched junction nucleotides: 2. The CDR3 reads CASSSAGDSYEQYF. DNA for the CDR3: TGTGCCAGCAGCTCAGCGGGAGACTCCTACGAGCAGTACTTC.

CDR3 region: CATSDSGTGKNIQYF. In nucleotides, the CDR3 is TGTGCCACCAGTGATTCCGGGACAGGCAAAAACATTCAGTACTTC. V is TRBV24-1 and J is TRBJ2-4, with 8 bases fitting TRBD1. V was clipped by 2 bases and J by 3 bases; unmatched bases: 2. The CDR3 spans 15 residues. Germline CDR1 is KGHDR and CDR2 is SFDVKD.

This clonotype has just a few counts. This rearrangement joins TRBV6-2 or TRBV6-3 to TRBJ1-2; 8 nucleotides align to TRBD1. From germline, CDR1 is MNHEY and CDR2 SVGEGT. The length of the CDR3 is 13 residues. The V gene end was trimmed by 7 bases and the J gene end by 8 bases; junction bases not matched to a gene: 9. Here the CDR3 DNA reads TGTGCCAGCACCACGGAGGCAGGGGGCGGCTACACCTTC. It yields the protein CASTTEAGGGYTF.

The chain carries TRBV7-9 and TRBJ1-1; 7 bases fit TRBD1. Germline V CDR1 and CDR2: SEHNR, FQNEAQ (reference sequence). The CDR3 length is 16 residues. V trimming: 4 bases; J trimming: 1 base; junction bases outside the gene matches: 9. This CDR3 is CASSSLRTGGNTEAFF. CDR3 sequence (DNA): TGTGCCAGCAGCTCTCTACGGACAGGTGGGAACACTGAAGCTTTCTTT. Filled out from reference TRBV7-9 and TRBJ1-1, the complete variable domain reads DTGVSQNPRHKITKRGQNVTFRCDPISEHNRLYWYRQTLGQGPEFLTYFQNEAQLEKSRLLSDRFSAERPKGSFSTLEIQRTEQGDSAMYLCASSSLRTGGNTEAFFGQGTRLTVV.

The chain combines TRBV11-2 with TRBJ2-2; a possible D gene is TRBD2 (6 bases). This CDR3 is 15 amino acids long. Germline-derived CDR1 and CDR2 are SGHAT and FQNNGV. With 4 bases removed from V and 6 bases from J, the gap between germline ends came to 15 bases. Written as DNA, the CDR3 is TGTGCCAGCAGCTGGTCAGGGAGGTTCGCCGGGGAGCTGTTTTTT. Residues: CASSWSGRFAGELFF.

The CDR3 DNA reads as TGCAGTGCCGATCGGGGGGCGGGCTATGGCTACACCTTC. Its translation is CSADRGAGYGYTF. V usage is TRBV20-1 and J usage is TRBJ1-2, with D tentatively TRBD1 (6 bases). V was pared by 6 bases and J by 4 bases, with 15 bases between. CDR3 length: 13 amino acids. Germline values: CDR1 DFQATT, CDR2 SNEGSKA (reference sequence).

The chain joins TRBV28 to TRBJ2-7; perhaps TRBD2 as D (5 bases). The V end was cut by 3 bases, the J end by 2 bases, with 14 bases between. The CDR3 covers 15 residues. The germline V gene has CDR1 MDHEN and CDR2 SYDVKM. This CDR3 is CASSLAHGGPYEQYV. As DNA, the CDR3 is TGTGCCAGCAGTTTGGCGCATGGAGGACCCTACGAGCAGTACGTC.

The gene calls are TRBV4-3 and TRBJ2-1; the match to TRBD1 covers 9 bases. V dropped 3 bases and J dropped 8; count of bases not matched to a gene: 14. The CDR3 loop spans 17 amino acids. Germline V gives CDR1 LGHNA, CDR2 YSLEER. The CDR3 nucleotides read TGCGCCAGCAGCCACAGTTTCCGGGACAGGGATAGGTATGAGCAGTTCTTC. Amino acids: CASSHSFRDRDRYEQFF.

This clonotype was detected only a few times. The chain uses TRBV5-5 and TRBJ2-5; a weak D match, TRBD1 (6 bases). Looked up from germline, CDR1 is SGHKS and CDR2 is YYEKEE (reference sequence). With 0 bases removed from V and 2 bases from J, the gap between germline ends came to 11 bases. The CDR3 is 15 residues long. CDR3 nucleotides: TGTGCCAGCAGCTTGGTATTGCAGGGGCAAGAGACCCAGTACTTC. It translates to CASSLVLQGQETQYF.

This clonotype turned up a few times. This rearrangement joins TRBV4-1 to TRBJ2-7; 10 nucleotides agree with TRBD1. The V segment lost 0 bases and the J segment 5 bases; nucleotides outside the gene matches: 4. Looked up from germline, CDR1 is MGHRA and CDR2 is YSYEKL. This CDR3 spans 15 amino acids. CDR3 DNA sequence: TGCGCCAGCAGCCAAGAGGACAGGGGGACCCACGAGCAGTACTTC. Translated, it gives CASSQEDRGTHEQYF.

The rearrangement links TRBV12-3 or TRBV12-4 to TRBJ1-3; TRBD1 aligns across 8 bases. V shed 6 bases and J 4 bases; nucleotides not matched to a gene: 8. The CDR3 covers 15 residues. The CDR3 loop reads CASRPGTGPGNTIYF. In DNA form, the CDR3 reads TGTGCCAGCAGGCCCGGGACAGGCCCCGGAAACACCATATATTTT.

This clonotype was found a few times. The chain recombines TRBV12-3 or TRBV12-4 with TRBJ2-3, with a possible D match to TRBD1 (6 bases). Trimming removed 3 bases from V and 4 bases from J, with 14 bases in between. The CDR3 sequence is 15 residues long. Here the CDR3 reads CASSFAEGHSDTQYF. The CDR3 DNA follows: TGTGCCAGCAGTTTTGCCGAGGGACATTCAGATACGCAGTATTTT.

The chain carries TRBV13 and TRBJ1-2; possibly TRBD1 for D (5 bases). This CDR3 has 16 amino acids. Germline V gene sequence: CDR1 PRHDT, CDR2 FYEKMQ (reference sequence). The V end lost 2 bases, the J end lost 2 bases, and 15 bases lay between the germline ends. The CDR3 loop reads CASSLRDPLGNYGYTF. The CDR3 DNA is TGTGCCAGCAGCTTACGGGACCCCCTAGGGAACTATGGCTACACCTTC.

There are a few counts of this clonotype. V is TRBV5-1 and J is TRBJ1-1, with D possibly matching TRBD1 (6 bases). Trimming removed 0 bases at V and 4 bases at J, with 10 bases between. CDR3 length: 14 residues. CDR1 is SGHRS and CDR2 is YFSETQ in the germline V gene. CDR3 amino acids: CASSLEGDRTEAFF. The CDR3 DNA is TGCGCCAGCAGCTTGGAGGGGGATCGCACTGAAGCTTTCTTT.

This clonotype was detected only a few times. The rearrangement uses TRBV12-3 or TRBV12-4 and TRBJ1-2; 7 bases match TRBD1. V was clipped by 3 bases and J by 7 bases; unmatched bases: 8. CDR3 size: 14 residues. CDR3 loop: CASSFWQGEGGYTF. CDR3 nucleotides: TGTGCCAGCAGTTTCTGGCAGGGGGAGGGTGGCTACACCTTC.

This clonotype came up a few times. V and J are TRBV20-1 and TRBJ2-2; 8 positions agree with TRBD2. The CDR3 has 13 residues. Germline CDR1 and CDR2: DFQATT and SNEGSKA (reference sequence). The CDR3 loop is CSGAGANTGELFF. The CDR3 region has the DNA TGCAGCGGAGCGGGGGCGAACACCGGGGAGCTGTTTTTT.

This clonotype was recorded a few times. As DNA, the CDR3 is TGCGCCAGCAGCGTGGCTCGGACAGCCCGGTACAATGAGCAGTTCTTC. Encoded protein: CASSVARTARYNEQFF. This chain uses TRBV5-1 with TRBJ2-1, with D maybe TRBD1 (6 bases). Between the trimmed V and J ends, which lost 4 bases and 4 bases, there was a span of 18 bases. This CDR3 has 16 amino acids. Germline lookup yields CDR1 SGHRS and CDR2 YFSETQ. The variable domain in full, with the rest retrieved from reference TRBV5-1 and TRBJ2-1, is KAGVTQTPRYLIKTRGQQVTLSCSPISGHRSVSWYQQTPGQGLQFLFEYFSETQRNKGNFPGRFSGRQFSNSRSEMNVSTLELGDSALYLCASSVARTARYNEQFFGPGTRLTVL.

This clonotype has a count of ten or more. The J gene is TRBJ1-2, the V gene TRBV4-3, with a tentative D call TRBD1 (6 bases). Trimming shortened V by 0 bases and J by 3 bases, and 17 bases separated the two germline ends. In germline, CDR1 is LGHNA, CDR2 YSLEER. This CDR3 comprises 17 residues. Here the CDR3 DNA reads TGCGCCAGCAGCCAAGAGGTCAGGGGAAGGGGGGACTATGGCTACACCTTC. Its protein product is CASSQEVRGRGDYGYTF.

The chain carries TRBV7-2 and TRBJ2-7; possible D gene TRBD2, 5 bases. The CDR3 has 15 amino acids. Germline CDR1 reads SGHTA; CDR2 reads FQGNSA. V shed 5 bases and J shed 0 bases, with 14 bases lying between them. CDR3 coding DNA: TGTGCCAGCAGCCGGTTACGGGGTACCTCCTACGAGCAGTACGTC. Its protein is CASSRLRGTSYEQYV.